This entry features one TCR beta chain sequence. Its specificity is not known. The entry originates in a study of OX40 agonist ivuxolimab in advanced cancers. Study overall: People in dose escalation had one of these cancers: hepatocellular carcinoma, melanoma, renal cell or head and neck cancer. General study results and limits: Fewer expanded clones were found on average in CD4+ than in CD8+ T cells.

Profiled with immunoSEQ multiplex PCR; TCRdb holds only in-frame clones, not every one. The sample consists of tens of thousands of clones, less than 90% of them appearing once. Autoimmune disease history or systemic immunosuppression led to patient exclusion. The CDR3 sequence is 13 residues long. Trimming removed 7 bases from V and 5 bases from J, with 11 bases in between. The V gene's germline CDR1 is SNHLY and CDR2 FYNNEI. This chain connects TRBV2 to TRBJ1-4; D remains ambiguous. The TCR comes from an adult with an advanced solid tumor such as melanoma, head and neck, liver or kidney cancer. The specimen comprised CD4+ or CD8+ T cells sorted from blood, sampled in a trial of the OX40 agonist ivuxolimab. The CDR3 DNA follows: TGTGCCAGCACCCCGGCTGGGAATGAAAAACTGTTTTTT. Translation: CASTPAGNEKLFF. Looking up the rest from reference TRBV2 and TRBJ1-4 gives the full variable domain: EPEVTQTPSHQVTQMGQEVILRCVPISNHLYFYWYRQILGQKVEFLVSFYNNEISEKSEIFDDQFSVERPDGSNFTLKIRSTKLEDSAMYFCASTPAGNEKLFFGSGTQLSVL.